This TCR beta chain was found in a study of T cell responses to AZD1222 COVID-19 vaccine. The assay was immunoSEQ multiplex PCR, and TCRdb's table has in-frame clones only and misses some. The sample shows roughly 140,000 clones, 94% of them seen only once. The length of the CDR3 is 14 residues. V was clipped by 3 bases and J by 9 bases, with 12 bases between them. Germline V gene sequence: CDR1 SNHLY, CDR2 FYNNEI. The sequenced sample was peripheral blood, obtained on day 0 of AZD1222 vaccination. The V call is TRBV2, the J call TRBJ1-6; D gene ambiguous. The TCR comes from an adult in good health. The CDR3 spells CASSETRTSSPLHF. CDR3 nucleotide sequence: TGTGCCAGCAGTGAGACCCGAACGTCTTCACCCCTCCACTTT. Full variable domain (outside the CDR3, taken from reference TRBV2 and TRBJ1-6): EPEVTQTPSHQVTQMGQEVILRCVPISNHLYFYWYRQILGQKVEFLVSFYNNEISEKSEIFDDQFSVERPDGSNFTLKIRSTKLEDSAMYFCASSETRTSSPLHFGNGTRLTVT.